This T cell receptor beta chain is from a study of T-cell memory formation after mild COVID-19. Overall study context: Among the donors, TCR clusters were largely specific to each donor. Findings and limits, study-wide: CD4/CD8 balance characterized clones contracting day 15 to 85, and CD4+ skew characterized later expanders. Certain responding clones were present in pre-infection memory, suggesting participation of cross-reactive memory.

TCRdb redid the calling of the 5' RACE reads with MiXCR, one entry per CDR3 protein. The table lists fewer than 140,000 distinct CDR3 sequences, about 17% of them singletons, with more than 25% in the top ten. This clonotype was observed a handful of times. Its matching antigen is unknown. Germline CDR1 reads MRHNA; CDR2 reads SNTAGT. The CDR3 length is 20 residues. V trimming: 4 bases; J trimming: 4 bases; junction bases outside the gene matches: 20. The sequence came from an adult woman who had mild COVID-19 (a few samples of this study predate the infection). Cell type and time point are not known. The sequenced sample was PBMCs or a T cell subset sorted from them (not recorded which). The chain employs TRBV6-4 and TRBJ2-1, with TRBD2 identical over 9 bases. CDR3 protein: CASSVMASGNSEASYNEQFF. CDR3 nucleotides: TGTGCCAGCAGTGTGATGGCTAGCGGGAACAGTGAGGCGTCTTACAATGAGCAGTTCTTC.